Listed here are 3 T cell receptor beta chains from one sample, sequenced in a study of CD8 T cells in ankylosing spondylitis. Study-wide points: Characteristic, it appeared, of ankylosing spondylitis blood was a TCR beta motif of eight or nine highly homologous variants.

No antigen has been identified for these receptors. TCRdb reprocessed the 5' RACE reads via MiXCR and lists one record per CDR3 protein. The data contain a few hundred thousand distinct CDR3 sequences, about 13% of them singletons. The sequenced sample was blood, either unsorted or a sorted T cell fraction (not recorded which). The source is a male donor with ankylosing spondylitis.

This clonotype was seen a handful of times. The chain has TRBV7-9 and TRBJ2-7, with 10 bases lining up with TRBD2. V was pared by 3 bases and J by 0 bases, with 5 bases of the junction left unmatched. Germline CDR1 SEHNR, CDR2 FQNEAQ (reference sequence). The CDR3 totals 16 residues. CDR3 residues: CASSFYSSGSSYEQYV. The CDR3 DNA sequence: TGTGCCAGCAGCTTTTACTCTAGCGGGAGCTCCTACGAGCAGTACGTC.

The chain joins TRBV3-1 to TRBJ1-6; D uncertain. V dropped 0 bases and J dropped 10 bases, with 16 bases sitting between them. Germline CDR1 and CDR2: LGHDT and YNNKEL (reference sequence). This CDR3 comprises 16 residues. CDR3 sequence (DNA): TGTGCCAGCAGCCAAGATCCGACGGCAATGGGATCACCCCTCCACTTT. Translation gives CASSQDPTAMGSPLHF.

This chain connects TRBV7-2 to TRBJ2-5; 9 bases map to TRBD1. Trimming cost V 5 bases and J 4 bases; bases outside gene matches: 5. The V gene's germline CDR1 is SGHTA and CDR2 FQGNSA. This CDR3 region has 14 residues. CDR3 bases: TGTGCCAGCAGCGTCCGGGACAGGGTAGAGACCCAGTACTTC. Translation: CASSVRDRVETQYF.